The count of the clone carrying this T cell receptor (beta chain) is one. The record originates from a study of blood T cell repertoires in COVID-19. Overall study: From T cells, B-cell-depleted T cells, or PBMCs came the material, which was cDNA or gDNA.

Using immunoSEQ multiplex PCR, the repertoire was profiled, and TCRdb retains in-frame clones only, with some absent. The sample includes about 200,000 clones, 88% seen only once; the top ten take 18%. This CDR3 region has 15 residues. V was clipped by 9 bases and J by 6 bases; unmatched bases: 10. Germline CDR1 reads LNHDA; CDR2 reads SQIVND (reference sequence). Material for sequencing was peripheral blood. This chain joins TRBV19 and TRBJ1-5, with 11 bases that match TRBD1. The TCR originated in a man aged 45-60 years with COVID-19, enrolled during active disease. This CDR3 is CASLSRDRGSQPQHF. The CDR3 DNA reads TGTGCCAGCCTGTCCCGGGACAGGGGGAGTCAGCCCCAGCATTTT.